This T cell receptor beta chain was documented in a study of T cell responses to AZD1222 COVID-19 vaccine. Clones were sequenced by immunoSEQ multiplex PCR, and TCRdb holds only the in-frame ones, with some missing. The table shows 100,000 to 150,000 clones, with roughly 88% occurring only once. CDR3 length: 14 amino acids. This sequence was found in an adult who received the AZD1222 COVID-19 vaccine. The starting material was peripheral blood, obtained 28 days after the second AZD1222 dose. The J gene is TRBJ1-1, the V gene TRBV21-1. TRBV21-1 is tagged as a pseudogene. The CDR3 region has the DNA TGTGCCAGCAGCTTCATGGACGGGAACACTGAAGCTTTCTTT. Translating it yields CASSFMDGNTEAFF.